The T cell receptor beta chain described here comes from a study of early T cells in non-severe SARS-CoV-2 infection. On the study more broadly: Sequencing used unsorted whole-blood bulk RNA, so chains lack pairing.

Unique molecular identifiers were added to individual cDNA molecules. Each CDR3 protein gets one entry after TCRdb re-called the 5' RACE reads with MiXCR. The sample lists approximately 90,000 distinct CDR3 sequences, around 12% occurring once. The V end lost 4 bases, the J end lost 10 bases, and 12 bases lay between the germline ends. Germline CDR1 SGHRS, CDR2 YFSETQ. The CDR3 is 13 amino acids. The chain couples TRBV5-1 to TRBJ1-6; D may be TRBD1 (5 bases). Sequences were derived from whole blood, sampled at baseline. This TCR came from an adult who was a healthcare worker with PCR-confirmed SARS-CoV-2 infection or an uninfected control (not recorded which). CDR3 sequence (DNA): TGCGCCAGCAGCCTCCCGGGGGTATCACCCCTCCACTTT. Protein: CASSLPGVSPLHF.